The rows below give T cell receptor beta chains drawn from one sample of a study of response to subunit inactivated influenza vaccine. TCRdb passed the RT-PCR reads through MiXCR, listing each CDR3 protein once. The sample includes about 570,000 distinct CDR3 sequences, 11% of them seen just once. This same sample was also part of a study on T cells expressing NK-cell markers.

The source material was PBMCs from blood, sampled on the day of vaccination. Receptor source: a man aged 50-60 years who received an inactivated influenza vaccine. Both conserved end residues are part of each CDR3. The D gene is left open where the match is weak. A row's size may be missing; if present it is once, few, many or a size class.

len | abundance | d_gene | j_gene | v_gene | CDR3aa | CDR3nt
16 | - | - | TRBJ2-7 | TRBV12-3/TRBV12-4 | CASSFRTGRESYEQYF | TGTGCCAGCAGTTTCAGGACAGGGAGGGAGTCCTACGAGCAGTACTTC
15 | many | - | TRBJ2-1 | TRBV20-1 | CSARALEGAYNEQFF | TGCAGTGCTAGAGCCCTGGAGGGGGCCTACAATGAGCAGTTCTTC
19 | - | - | TRBJ2-3 | TRBV11-2 | CASSSRVSGLGLGTDTQYF | TGTGCCAGCAGCTCCCGCGTTAGCGGATTGGGCCTGGGCACAGATACGCAGTATTTT
16 | - | - | TRBJ2-4 | TRBV5-1 | CASSLLSASAKNIQYF | TGCGCCAGCAGCTTGCTATCAGCTTCAGCCAAAAACATTCAGTACTTC
14 | - | - | TRBJ2-1 | TRBV2 | CASSDTWATNEQFF | TGTGCCAGCAGTGATACGTGGGCCACGAATGAGCAGTTCTTC
14 | few | - | TRBJ1-1 | TRBV15 | CATSRRRVATEAFF | TGTGCCACCAGCAGACGCAGGGTGGCTACTGAAGCTTTCTTT
16 | - | TRBD1 | TRBJ2-5 | TRBV28 | CASSQTGTGFQETQYF | TGTGCCAGCAGCCAAACCGGGACAGGGTTCCAAGAGACCCAGTACTTC
12 | - | - | TRBJ2-7 | TRBV6-2/TRBV6-3 | CASSYAGLEQYF | TGTGCCAGCAGTTATGCAGGGCTCGAGCAGTACTTC
14 | - | - | TRBJ2-7 | TRBV18 | CASSPRPNSYEQYF | TGTGCCAGCTCACCAAGACCGAATTCCTACGAGCAGTACTTC
15 | few | - | TRBJ1-2 | TRBV20-1 | CSARDFTGVSYGYTF | TGCAGTGCTAGAGATTTTACGGGTGTTTCCTATGGCTACACCTTC
15 | few | TRBD1 | TRBJ2-5 | TRBV9 | CASSVDWDRKGTQYF | TGTGCCAGCAGCGTAGATTGGGACAGAAAGGGGACCCAGTACTTC
13 | - | TRBD1 | TRBJ1-2 | TRBV30 | CAWSLGQGGGYTF | TGTGCCTGGAGCCTAGGACAGGGAGGTGGCTACACCTTC
15 | - | TRBD1 | TRBJ2-3 | TRBV29-1 | CSVAETGRVTDTQYF | TGCAGCGTTGCCGAGACAGGGAGAGTCACAGATACGCAGTATTTT
19 | - | - | TRBJ2-6 | TRBV2 | CTRSSPSAPSISGANVLTF | TGTACCCGCAGTTCTCCCTCGGCCCCCTCCATTTCTGGGGCCAACGTCCTGACTTTC
17 | few | - | TRBJ2-7 | TRBV4-2 | CASSQDLSTGQAYEQYF | TGTGCCAGCAGCCAAGATCTTTCGACAGGACAAGCCTACGAGCAGTACTTC
13 | few | - | TRBJ1-2 | TRBV5-6 | CASSLAGMYGYTF | TGTGCCAGCAGCTTGGCAGGGATGTATGGCTACACCTTC
15 | once | TRBD1 | TRBJ2-3 | TRBV24-1 | CATSDRGQGSDTQYF | TGTGCCACCAGTGATCGCGGACAGGGATCAGATACGCAGTATTTT
15 | few | - | TRBJ2-3 | TRBV6-5 | CASSYSPGGTDTQYF | TGTGCCAGCAGTTACAGTCCCGGAGGGACAGATACGCAGTATTTT
13 | few | - | TRBJ2-2 | TRBV6-1 | CASDAGNTGELFF | TGTGCCAGCGACGCGGGGAACACCGGGGAGCTGTTTTTT
17 | - | - | TRBJ2-1 | TRBV6-2/TRBV6-3 | CASSYGDGPSSYNEQFF | TGTGCCAGCAGTTACGGGGACGGTCCAAGCTCCTACAATGAGCAGTTCTTC
15 | few | - | TRBJ2-5 | TRBV5-1 | CASSSSPGVPETQYF | TGCGCCAGCAGCTCCTCGCCAGGGGTTCCAGAGACCCAGTACTTC
15 | few | TRBD1 | TRBJ2-7 | TRBV5-1 | CASSVGQGGSSEQYF | TGCGCCAGCAGCGTAGGACAGGGTGGCTCCTCCGAGCAGTACTTC
16 | few | - | TRBJ2-1 | TRBV19 | CASSIAIISSYNEQFF | TGTGCCAGTAGTATAGCTATCATCAGCTCCTACAATGAGCAGTTCTTC
15 | many | TRBD1 | TRBJ1-2 | TRBV12-3/TRBV12-4 | CASSSRGQANYGYTF | TGTGCCAGCAGTTCCCGGGGACAGGCTAACTATGGCTACACCTTC
15 | many | - | TRBJ1-5 | TRBV4-2 | CASSQERDSNQPQHF | TGTGCCAGCAGCCAGGAACGGGATAGCAATCAGCCCCAGCATTTT
15 | few | TRBD1 | TRBJ2-2 | TRBV6-5 | CASSYFRDSTGELFF | TGTGCCAGCAGTTACTTCCGGGACAGTACCGGGGAGCTGTTTTTT
16 | few | TRBD2 | TRBJ2-3 | TRBV7-8 | CASSLLAGGVTDTQYF | TGTGCCAGCAGCTTACTAGCGGGGGGTGTTACAGATACGCAGTATTTT
16 | - | TRBD2 | TRBJ2-1 | TRBV5-1 | CASSLELTSGYNEQFF | TGCGCCAGCAGCTTGGAGCTCACTAGCGGCTACAATGAGCAGTTCTTC
15 | - | - | TRBJ2-2 | TRBV6-1 | CASSLGQLLTGELFF | TGTGCCAGCTCCCTGGGGCAGCTACTAACCGGGGAGCTGTTTTTT
16 | - | TRBD2 | TRBJ2-2 | TRBV6-2/TRBV6-3 | CASRRSGGSNTGELFF | TGTGCCAGCCGAAGGTCGGGGGGTTCGAACACCGGGGAGCTGTTTTTT
13 | many | - | TRBJ2-5 | TRBV27 | CASSLSQQETQYF | TGTGCCAGCAGTTTATCACAGCAAGAGACCCAGTACTTC
15 | - | TRBD1 | TRBJ2-1 | TRBV3-1 | CASSQPGTGRNEQFF | TGTGCCAGCAGCCAACCCGGGACAGGGAGAAATGAGCAGTTCTTC
15 | - | TRBD2 | TRBJ2-1 | TRBV20-1 | CSARDGGGAYNEQFF | TGCAGTGCTAGAGATGGGGGGGGTGCGTACAATGAGCAGTTCTTC
16 | - | TRBD2 | TRBJ2-1 | TRBV24-1 | CATSDPSGRDYNEQFF | TGTGCCACCAGTGATCCCAGCGGGAGAGATTACAATGAGCAGTTCTTC
13 | many | - | TRBJ1-1 | TRBV27 | CASSSARNTEAFF | TGTGCCAGCAGTTCGGCACGGAACACTGAAGCTTTCTTT
17 | few | - | TRBJ2-3 | TRBV18 | CASSPPRLRERSDTQYF | TGTGCCAGCTCACCACCGAGGTTGCGAGAGCGCTCAGATACGCAGTATTTT
14 | few | - | TRBJ2-3 | TRBV29-1 | CSVDSGASTDTQYF | TGCAGCGTTGATTCAGGGGCTAGCACAGATACGCAGTATTTT
15 | - | TRBD2 | TRBJ2-7 | TRBV5-1 | CASSVSSGSIYEQYF | TGCGCCAGCAGCGTTAGTAGCGGGAGTATCTACGAGCAGTACTTC
13 | few | TRBD1 | TRBJ2-7 | TRBV11-1 | CASKSGQGYEQYF | TGTGCCAGCAAATCGGGACAGGGCTACGAGCAGTACTTC
13 | - | TRBD2 | TRBJ2-1 | TRBV29-1 | CSVGEGQRNEQFF | TGCAGTGTCGGGGAGGGCCAACGCAATGAGCAGTTCTTC
17 | few | TRBD2 | TRBJ2-3 | TRBV4-1 | CASSQDPSGGARDTQYF | TGCGCCAGCAGCCAAGATCCTAGCGGGGGGGCCAGAGATACGCAGTATTTT